What follows are 10 T cell receptor beta chains derived from one specimen sequenced in a study of blood T cell repertoires in COVID-19. Only in-frame clones appear in the TCRdb table, and some are missing; sequencing was by immunoSEQ multiplex PCR. The data show some 200,000 clones, with about 79% seen just once and approximately 1.3% held by the top ten. Specimen: PBMCs or T cells enriched from blood (not recorded which). The receptors stem from a woman between 35 and 50 years old with acute COVID-19.

This clone was picked up a small number of times. The V call is TRBV5-1, the J call TRBJ2-2, with 10 bases lining up with TRBD1. The CDR3 sequence is 15 residues long. The V gene end was trimmed by 4 bases and the J gene end by 5 bases; junction bases not matched to a gene: 5. Per the germline V gene, CDR1 is SGHRS and CDR2 is YFSETQ. The CDR3 protein is CASSKMGQGTGELFF. The CDR3 nucleotides are TGCGCCAGCAGCAAAATGGGACAGGGGACCGGGGAGCTGTTTTTT. Looking up the rest from reference TRBV5-1 and TRBJ2-2 gives the full variable domain: KAGVTQTPRYLIKTRGQQVTLSCSPISGHRSVSWYQQTPGQGLQFLFEYFSETQRNKGNFPGRFSGRQFSNSRSEMNVSTLELGDSALYLCASSKMGQGTGELFFGEGSRLTVL.

The V gene is TRBV5-4, the J gene TRBJ1-4; no definite D call. The CDR3 runs 12 residues. Germline CDR1 is SGHNT and CDR2 is YYREEE (reference sequence). The V end lost 1 base, the J end lost 16 bases, and 14 bases lay between the germline ends. The DNA for the CDR3 is TGTGCCAGCAGCTTGATGGGAGATAGTAAGTTTTTT. Amino acids: CASSLMGDSKFF.

The gene calls are TRBV18 and TRBJ1-5, with TRBD1 matching 11 bases. V was pared by 5 bases and J by 2 bases, with 5 bases of the junction left unmatched. The CDR3 length is 16 residues. CDR1 is KGHSH and CDR2 is LQKENI in the germline V gene. The CDR3 DNA reads TGTGCCAGCTCAACCGGGACAGGGGGTCGCAATCAGCCCCAGCATTTT. This gives the protein CASSTGTGGRNQPQHF. The variable domain in full, with the rest retrieved from reference TRBV18 and TRBJ1-5, is NAGVMQNPRHLVRRRGQEARLRCSPMKGHSHVYWYRQLPEEGLKFMVYLQKENIIDESGMPKERFSAEFPKEGPSILRIQQVVRGDSAAYFCASSTGTGGRNQPQHFGDGTRLSIL.

A few counts support this clone. V is TRBV15 and J is TRBJ2-2; D is uncertain. The CDR3 is 14 residues long. Trimming stripped 2 bases from V and 0 bases from J, with 4 bases between. Germline lookup yields CDR1 LNHNV and CDR2 YYDKDF (reference sequence). CDR3 nucleotides: TGTGCCACCAGCAGACAGTCGAACACCGGGGAGCTGTTTTTT. This encodes CATSRQSNTGELFF.

In its sample, this clone was seen a few times. This specimen includes other DNA sequences encoding the same CDR3. V gene TRBV5-1 combines with J gene TRBJ2-1; 7 bases align to TRBD2. There are 15 residues in the CDR3. The germline V gene encodes CDR1 SGHRS and CDR2 YFSETQ. The V segment lost 0 bases and the J segment 0 bases; nucleotides outside the gene matches: 0. The CDR3 region is CASSLASGSYNEQFF. The CDR3 DNA follows: TGCGCCAGCAGCTTGGCTAGCGGCTCCTACAATGAGCAGTTCTTC. The full variable domain, with the rest looked up from reference TRBV5-1 and TRBJ2-1, is KAGVTQTPRYLIKTRGQQVTLSCSPISGHRSVSWYQQTPGQGLQFLFEYFSETQRNKGNFPGRFSGRQFSNSRSEMNVSTLELGDSALYLCASSLASGSYNEQFFGPGTRLTVL.

The chain uses TRBV7-9 and TRBJ1-3; D call uncertain. The CDR3 totals 15 residues. The V end lost 3 bases, the J end lost 0 bases, and 9 bases lay between the germline ends. The V gene's germline CDR1 is SEHNR and CDR2 FQNEAQ (reference sequence). Here the CDR3 DNA reads TGTGCCAGCAGCTTGTTGCAGTACTCTGGAAACACCATATATTTT. This gives the protein CASSLLQYSGNTIYF.

V is TRBV6-5 and J is TRBJ2-2; 7 bases are a match to TRBD1. Germline V gene sequence: CDR1 MNHEY, CDR2 SVGAGI. Losses at the gene ends were 7 bases for V and 3 bases for J; bases not matched to a gene: 8. This CDR3 has 15 residues. CDR3 amino acids: CASTWDRPYTGELFF. The CDR3 DNA is TGTGCCAGCACATGGGACAGACCTTACACCGGGGAGCTGTTTTTT.

This clone was detected only a few times. The gene calls are TRBV27 and TRBJ2-7, with D maybe TRBD1 (6 bases). The CDR3 extends over 13 amino acids. V gave up 6 bases and J gave up 5 bases, with 14 bases separating them. The germline gives CDR1 MNHEY, CDR2 SMNVEV (reference sequence). The CDR3 sequence: CASRRNRDHEQYF. The DNA of the CDR3 is TGTGCCAGCAGGCGGAACAGGGATCACGAGCAGTACTTC.

This clone showed up just a few times. The CDR3 protein is CASSEQGINSYNEQFF. CDR3 bases: TGTGCCAGCAGTGAACAGGGTATCAACTCCTACAATGAGCAGTTCTTC. The rearrangement uses TRBV6-1 and TRBJ2-1, with D possibly TRBD1 on 5 matching bases. The CDR3 contains 16 residues. Germline V gives CDR1 MNHNS, CDR2 SASEGT. The ends were cut back, 2 bases at V and 0 bases at J, with 11 bases in the middle.

V is TRBV2 and J is TRBJ1-3, with D unresolved. This CDR3 is built from 14 residues. Trimming removed 4 bases from V and 7 bases from J, with 14 bases in between. Germline values: CDR1 SNHLY, CDR2 FYNNEI. CDR3 loop: CASSGDKSGNTIYF. The CDR3 DNA sequence: TGTGCCAGCAGTGGCGACAAATCGGGGAACACCATATATTTT.